This TCR beta chain was sequenced in a study of human T cells and chemical hapten exposure. Study-wide results and caveats: All donors were alopecia patients, so their immunity may differ from that of healthy people.

Described time point: pre-sensitization, week 0. Treatment denoted: therapeutic diphenylcyclopropenone sensitization with weekly scalp DPC. Blood sampling preceded each patch test application. With 0 bases clipped from V and 1 base from J, the junction kept 2 bases outside the gene matches. Germline V CDR1 and CDR2: KGHDR, SFDVKD. The CDR3 length is 16 residues. In the original processing: With a range of about 20,000 to 700,000, the median per sample was around 96,000 TCRs. From the RACE reads, TCRdb called clonotypes with MiXCR, one entry per CDR3 protein. These V and J calls are TCRdb output, not the study's own analysis. The sample lists roughly 260,000 distinct CDR3 sequences, over 8% occurring once. Points on this clonotype: Its target is unknown.

V usage is TRBV24-1 and J usage is TRBJ2-3; 8 bases line up with TRBD2. The sequences come from whole blood, collected in connection with sensitization to the hapten diphenylcyclopropenone (DPC). The clonotype originates from a woman in her thirties or forties with alopecia areata. Some clones in this sample may be carry-over from other donors' samples. CDR3 region: CATSDLPGRGTDTQYF. CDR3 DNA: TGTGCCACCAGTGATTTGCCCGGGAGGGGCACAGATACGCAGTATTTT.